Listed below are T cell receptor beta chains from one sample, sequenced in a study of cytomegalovirus exposure and HLA in healthy donors. TCRdb's copy holds only in-frame clones and misses some; the assay was immunoSEQ multiplex PCR. The sample records 150,000 to 250,000 clones, over 75% being singletons. Specimen: PBMCs. The receptors were gathered from a boy younger than 10 in good health and CMV-seronegative. The CDR3 runs from the conserved cysteine through the conserved F or W. The order of the fields is V gene, J gene, D gene, clone size, CDR3 DNA, CDR3 protein. The D gene is left open where the match is weak. Rows give clone size only sometimes, using once, few, many, or a class for an expanded clone.

>TRBV19|TRBJ2-7|.|once
TGTGCCAGTAGCGACAGGAACCCCTACGAGCAGTACTTC
CASSDRNPYEQYF
>TRBV19|TRBJ1-4|TRBD1|.
TGTGCCAGTAGTATAAGCGACAGGGCAAATGAAAAACTGTTTTTT
CASSISDRANEKLFF
>TRBV7-9|TRBJ2-3|TRBD1|.
TGTGCCAGCAGCTTAGCAGGGACAGGCTTGGCAGATACGCAGTATTTT
CASSLAGTGLADTQYF
>TRBV27|TRBJ2-7|.|once
TGTGCCAGCAGCGCAATCTGGGCTGGCGACGAGCAGTACTTC
CASSAIWAGDEQYF
>TRBV10-1|TRBJ2-5|.|.
TGCGCCAGCAGTGAGTCGGAGGGCTCCGGGGTCCAAAAGACCCAGTACTTC
CASSESEGSGVQKTQYF
>TRBV9|TRBJ1-3|.|.
TGTGCCAGCAGTCCTAAGTTGGGGGCTTTCTCTGGAAACACCATATATTTT
CASSPKLGAFSGNTIYF
>TRBV10-1|TRBJ1-5|TRBD1|.
TGCGCCAGCAGTGAGTCGCCGACAGGGCGCGGTCAGCCCCAGCATTTT
CASSESPTGRGQPQHF
>TRBV21-1|TRBJ1-1|.|once
TGTGCCAGCAGCAAATGGGGGGATCGCACGAGCACTGAAGCTTTCTTT
CASSKWGDRTSTEAFF
>TRBV5-1|TRBJ1-2|.|.
TGCGCCAGCAGCTTGGGTGCGCCTAACTATGGCTACACCTTC
CASSLGAPNYGYTF
>TRBV7-3|TRBJ2-7|.|.
TGTGCCAGCAGCTTAAAGGCAGGAAACTACGAGCAGTACTTC
CASSLKAGNYEQYF
>TRBV18|TRBJ2-7|.|.
TGTGCCAGCTCACCACTACAGAATTCCTACGAGCAGTACTTC
CASSPLQNSYEQYF
>TRBV7-3|TRBJ2-7|TRBD2|.
TGTGCCAGCAGCTTAACGGGGGGGTACGAGCAGTACTTC
CASSLTGGYEQYF
>TRBV27|TRBJ2-6|.|few
TGTGCCAGCAGTTCCGACAGGAGCTCTGGGGCCAACGTCCTGACTTTC
CASSSDRSSGANVLTF
>TRBV5-6|TRBJ2-7|.|.
TGTGCCAGCAGCCTCCGCGGCTACGAGCAGTACTTC
CASSLRGYEQYF
>TRBV27|TRBJ1-2|TRBD1|.
TGTGCCAGCAGTTTATATGGACAGGCCAACTATGGCTACACCTTC
CASSLYGQANYGYTF
>TRBV13|TRBJ2-7|TRBD1|.
TGTGCCAGCAGCCCCCCGACAGGGTACGAGCAGTACTTC
CASSPPTGYEQYF
>TRBV7-9|TRBJ1-2|TRBD1|few
TGTGCCAGCAGCCGATCGACAGGGCTTAACTATGGCTACACCTTC
CASSRSTGLNYGYTF
>TRBV7-2|TRBJ2-7|TRBD2|.
TGTGCCAGCAGCCGCGGCGGGGGTAACTACGAGCAGTACTTC
CASSRGGGNYEQYF
>TRBV27|TRBJ1-5|.|.
TGTGCCAGCAGTTTAGGGGGGGGCCAGCCCCAGCATTTT
CASSLGGGQPQHF
>TRBV2|TRBJ1-2|TRBD1|.
TGTGCCAGCAGTGTACCGACAGGGGGCGTTTATGGCTACACCTTC
CASSVPTGGVYGYTF
>TRBV9|TRBJ1-2|.|.
TGTGCCAGCAGCGCCCTACAGGGTAGCTATGGCTACACCTTC
CASSALQGSYGYTF
>TRBV9|TRBJ2-1|TRBD2|.
TGTGCCAGCAGCGTAGTGGGCGGGGGGCCCTATGCTGATGAGCAGTTCTTC
CASSVVGGGPYADEQFF
>TRBV23-1|TRBJ1-4|.|.
TGCGCCAGCAGTCAATTCGGGGGTTTTAATGAAAAACTGTTTTTT
CASSQFGGFNEKLFF
>TRBV7-9|TRBJ2-2|TRBD2|.
TGTGCCAGCAGCTTACTGGGCCCGGGGGGAACAAACGGGGAGCTGTTTTTT
CASSLLGPGGTNGELFF
>TRBV7-9|TRBJ2-3|.|.
TGTGCCAGCAGTCCTATCACAGATACGCAGTATTTT
CASSPITDTQYF
>TRBV7-9|TRBJ1-1|.|.
TGTGCCAGCAGCTTAGGGACAGCGAACACTGAAGCTTTCTTT
CASSLGTANTEAFF
>TRBV7-3|TRBJ2-1|TRBD1|.
TGTGCCAGCAGCTTACGGGACAGAGTAACCTACAATGAGCAGTTCTTC
CASSLRDRVTYNEQFF
>TRBV19|TRBJ2-1|.|.
TGTGCCAGTAGTATGGGGACACCGAATGAGCAGTTCTTC
CASSMGTPNEQFF
>TRBV5-8|TRBJ2-7|TRBD1|.
TGTGCCAGCAGCTTGGTGCAAGAGGGGGCTTACGAGCAGTACTTC
CASSLVQEGAYEQYF
>TRBV19|TRBJ1-2|.|.
TGTGCCAGTAGTATATTGGGACTCTATGGCTACACCTTC
CASSILGLYGYTF
>TRBV6-5|TRBJ1-1|.|.
TGTGCCAGCAGGTCCGGGGTCACTGAAGCTTTCTTT
CASRSGVTEAFF
>TRBV15|TRBJ2-2|TRBD1|.
TGTGCCACCAGCAGAGACAGGGGGCACGGCGGGGAGCTGTTTTTT
CATSRDRGHGGELFF
>TRBV2|TRBJ2-1|.|.
TGTGCCAGCAGTGGCGGAGGACAGAGAGTCTCCTACAATGAGCAGTTCTTC
CASSGGGQRVSYNEQFF
>TRBV7-6|TRBJ1-1|.|.
TGTGCCAGCAGCTTTTCCAGGGGAGAAGCTTTCTTT
CASSFSRGEAFF
>TRBV13|TRBJ1-1|.|.
TGTGCCAGCAGCCTACAGGGTTTCCCTGAAGCTTTCTTT
CASSLQGFPEAFF
>TRBV10-3|TRBJ2-7|.|.
TGTGCCACCAGTATGAGCCCGTCCTACGAGCAGTACTTC
CATSMSPSYEQYF
>TRBV19|TRBJ2-2|.|few
TGTGCCAGTAGTCCCTTACTGGTCGGGGAGCTGTTTTTT
CASSPLLVGELFF
>TRBV2|TRBJ1-2|TRBD1|.
TGTGCCAGCTCCACGACAGGGGGCTATGGCTACACCTTC
CASSTTGGYGYTF
>TRBV7-6|TRBJ2-7|TRBD2|.
TGTGCCAGCAGTCCGGGGGGTTATTCCTCCTACGAGCAGTACTTC
CASSPGGYSSYEQYF
>TRBV10-2|TRBJ2-3|TRBD2|.
TGCGCCAGCAGTGAAGGGAGTGGCGGGGGTAGCACAGATACGCAGTATTTT
CASSEGSGGGSTDTQYF
>TRBV5-1|TRBJ1-2|.|.
TGCGCCAGCAGCTTGGGGCAGGGCCCTAACTATGGCTACACCTTC
CASSLGQGPNYGYTF
>TRBV7-2|TRBJ2-3|.|.
TGTGCCAGCAGCTTAGCACGGGGATTACACACAGATACGCAGTATTTT
CASSLARGLHTDTQYF
>TRBV9|TRBJ2-5|.|.
TGTGCCAGCAGCCCTCGCTTGAGGGAGACCCAGTACTTC
CASSPRLRETQYF
>TRBV6-5|TRBJ1-4|.|.
TGTGCCAGCGCACCCGGGTACACTAATGAAAAACTGTTTTTT
CASAPGYTNEKLFF
>TRBV2|TRBJ1-2|TRBD1|.
TGTGCCAGCAGTGAAATAGGACAGGGCTGGTATGGCTACACCTTC
CASSEIGQGWYGYTF
>TRBV5-6|TRBJ2-3|TRBD2|few
TGTGCCAGCAGGCGGACTAGGAATAGCACAGATACGCAGTATTTT
CASRRTRNSTDTQYF
>TRBV14|TRBJ1-6|TRBD1|.
TGTGCCAGCAGCCTTATAGACAGGGGTAATTCACCCCTCCACTTT
CASSLIDRGNSPLHF
>TRBV27|TRBJ2-2|.|.
TGTGCCAGCAGCCCCAGGGTGCTGAACACCGGGGAGCTGTTTTTT
CASSPRVLNTGELFF
>TRBV2|TRBJ2-7|.|once
TGTGCCAGCAGTGACGGTAGCGAGCAGTACTTC
CASSDGSEQYF
>TRBV6-1|TRBJ1-1|.|few
TGTGCCAGCAGTGATCGAGGGCACCCTACTTTCTTT
CASSDRGHPTFF
>TRBV12-5|TRBJ1-2|.|few
TGTGCTAGTGGCCTGGCAGGGAGGGATGGCTACACCTTC
CASGLAGRDGYTF
>TRBV18|TRBJ2-3|.|.
TGTGCCAGCTCACCATTTGCACTAGCAAACACAGATACGCAGTATTTT
CASSPFALANTDTQYF
>TRBV7-9|TRBJ1-2|.|.
TGTGCCAGCAGCTTAAGCGGGGAGGGCTACACCTTC
CASSLSGEGYTF
>TRBV5-4|TRBJ2-3|TRBD2|.
TGTGCCAGCAGCTTAACTAGCGGGGATAGGAATACGCAGTATTTT
CASSLTSGDRNTQYF